What follows are 4 T cell receptor beta chains derived from one specimen sequenced in a study of CD8+ T cells in alopecia areata. As the sequencing template, cDNA was produced by extracting RNA and reverse transcribing it. Here immunoSEQ multiplex PCR was the method, and the copy in TCRdb shows in-frame clones only, minus some. The sample comprises some 82,000 clones, roughly 51% of which are singletons, and approximately 5.3% rests with the top ten. The sample taken for sequencing was NKG2D-high CD8+ T cells sorted from blood. The receptors originated from a human donor with alopecia areata.

Details on this clone: The junction shows a germline mismatch at one end, possibly a read error. The chain employs TRBV30 and TRBJ1-1; tentatively, D is TRBD1 (5 bases). The CDR3 is 12 residues long. Germline V lookup: CDR1 GTSNPN, CDR2 SVGIG (reference sequence). This chain's CDR3 is CAWGSGNTEAFF. The CDR3 nucleotides read TGCGCGTGGGGGAGCGGAAACACTGAAGCTTTCTTT. The full variable domain, with the rest looked up from reference TRBV30 and TRBJ1-1, is SQTIHQWPATLVQPVGSPLSLECTVEGTSNPNLYWYRQAAGRGLQLLFYSVGIGQISSEVPQNLSASRPQDRQFILSSKKLLLSDSGFYLCAWGSGNTEAFFGQGTRLTVV.

This chain uses TRBV18 with TRBJ1-5, with 7 bases that match TRBD1. CDR3 length: 15 residues. Per germline, CDR1 KGHSH and CDR2 LQKENI. Losses at the gene ends were 6 bases for V and 3 bases for J; bases not matched to a gene: 8. CDR3 loop: CASSQTTGNNQPQHF. The CDR3 nucleotides read TGTGCCAGCTCCCAAACGACAGGGAACAATCAGCCCCAGCATTTT.

This rearrangement joins TRBV9 to TRBJ1-2, with 9 bases that match TRBD1. J was trimmed by 8 bases and V by 3 bases; bases with no gene match: 2. The CDR3 has 12 residues. Per germline, CDR1 SGDLS and CDR2 YYNGEE. The CDR3 nucleotides read TGTGCCAGCAGCGGGGGACAGGGCGGCTACACCTTC. It yields the protein CASSGGQGGYTF.

In this sample, this clone turned up a few times. The rearrangement links TRBV29-1 to TRBJ2-7; TRBD2 matches 10 bases. The J segment lost 0 bases and the V segment lost 7 bases, leaving 3 bases of the junction unmatched. CDR1 SQVTM and CDR2 ANQGSEA come from the germline V gene. The CDR3 is 13 amino acids. The CDR3 here is CSAGTSDSYEQYF. The CDR3 bases are TGCAGCGCCGGGACTAGCGACTCCTACGAGCAGTACTTC.